The clone carrying this T cell receptor beta chain was recorded at least ten times. Four PCR rounds used nested alpha and beta constant region primers plus the SP2 primer. MiXCR, run by TCRdb on the UMI-ligation and nested PCR reads, gives a single entry per CDR3 protein. The table has around 37,000 distinct CDR3 sequences, 11% seen once. Germline V gene lookup returns CDR1 SQVTM and CDR2 ANQGSEA. The CDR3 consists of 11 residues. V was pared by 7 bases and J by 7 bases, with 5 bases of the junction left unmatched. Treatment specified: skin biopsy from PPD injection site in Mantoux-positive individual. TCR cDNA received a 3' ligated oligonucleotide that carried a UMI. Skin biopsies came from PPD injection sites in Mantoux-positive individuals. This record comes from a study of naive and memory T cell subsets.

V gene TRBV29-1 combines with J gene TRBJ1-1, with 8 positions matching TRBD1. The sample consisted of skin, taken from a tuberculin skin test site. The TCR originated in an adult in good health. CDR3 coding DNA: TGCAGCGCCCAGACAGGGGATGAAGCTTTCTTT. It translates to CSAQTGDEAFF.